The present T cell receptor (beta chain) was sequenced within a study of CD8 T cells in Susac syndrome (dated by TCRdb to about 2019). Background for the entire study: Whether CD8+ T cell activation and differentiation in Susac syndrome was antigen driven was tested using repertoire sequencing. Results and caveats for the whole study, not just this receptor: The number of individuals in the TCR sequencing and HLA analysis was recognized as being relatively small.

A word on this clonotype: Its specific antigen is unknown. One base away there is no much larger clone; base qualities are not given.

RNA was extracted using the RNeasy kit, and roughly 0.45 to 1 microgram was reverse transcribed with random hexamers. The immunoSEQ multiplex PCR assay, covering 54 Vbeta and 13 Jbeta segments, was used to amplify TCR beta CDR3 regions. Bias from PCR amplification was corrected by using a synthetic template baseline for primer optimization and for computational correction. As for the original processing: Only productive sequences were kept, with reads annotated to V, D and J genes according to IMGT and analyzed in immunoSEQ Analyzer. To calculate clonality, Shannon entropy was normalized by log2 of the number of productive unique sequences and then subtracted from one. For each patient and control, public and private clones were evaluated within the 100 most prevalent clones. A clone was defined as Susac-specific if it was absent from the healthy and MS cohorts, from roughly 980 published viral clones and from other ImmuneACCESS disease sequences. The public reads were reprocessed in TCRdb via fastp at Q25 and MiXCR, keeping in-frame beta chains. One record per CDR3 amino acid sequence lists the most common genes and DNA. The authors' filters were not applied to this entry. This sample comprises 150,000 to 200,000 distinct CDR3 sequences, just under 95% of them detected only once. Around 0.14% of the sample lies in the top ten.

Including the terminal cysteine and phenylalanine, the CDR3 comprises 12 residues. Of all the DNA, just the CDR3 is kept, 36 bases in frame from base 1. Taken from the germline V gene (reference sequence), the CDR1 and CDR2 loops are GTSNPN and SVGIG. V has 5 bases trimmed and J has 2 bases trimmed; junction bases matching no gene number 2. Peripheral blood CD8+ and CD4+ T cells from healthy donors, Susac syndrome patients and multiple sclerosis patients were profiled by high-throughput TCR beta sequencing. Healthy donors were included as age- and sex-matched controls. Bulk CD8+ and CD4+ T cells were purified magnetically by negative isolation, whereas CD8+ TEMRA cells were enriched by FACS. Blood was collected in EDTA tubes and processed within 24 hours, with PBMCs isolated through density gradient centrifugation. PBMCs intended for TCR sequencing were frozen in liquid nitrogen and were later thawed in a 37 degrees C water bath. The sorted or isolated CD4+, CD8+ and CD8+ TEMRA cells reached a purity of at least 90%.

Specimen: CD4+ T cells from PBMCs. The clonotype originates from a human donor in good health. The chain is assembled from TRBV30 and TRBJ1-2; 7 nucleotides in the junction match TRBD1. The CDR3 sequence is CAWLTGNYGYTF. The sequenced DNA is TGTGCCTGGTTGACAGGGAACTATGGCTACACCTTC.